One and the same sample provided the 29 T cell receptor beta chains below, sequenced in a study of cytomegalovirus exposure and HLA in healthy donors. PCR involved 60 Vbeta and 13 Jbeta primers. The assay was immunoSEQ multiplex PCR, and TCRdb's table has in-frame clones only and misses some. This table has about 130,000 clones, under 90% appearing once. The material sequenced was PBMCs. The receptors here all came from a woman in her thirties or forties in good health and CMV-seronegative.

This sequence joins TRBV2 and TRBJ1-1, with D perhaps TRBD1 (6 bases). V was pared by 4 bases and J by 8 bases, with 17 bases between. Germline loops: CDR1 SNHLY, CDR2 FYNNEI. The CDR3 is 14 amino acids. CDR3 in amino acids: CASSGQDMGREAFF. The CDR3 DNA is TGTGCCAGCAGTGGACAGGATATGGGGAGAGAAGCTTTCTTT.

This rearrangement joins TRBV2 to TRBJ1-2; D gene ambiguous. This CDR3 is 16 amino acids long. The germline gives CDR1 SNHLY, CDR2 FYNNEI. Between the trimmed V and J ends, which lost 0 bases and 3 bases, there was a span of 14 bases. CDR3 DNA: TGTGCCAGCAGTGAAGCGCTGATGAAGCTGGACTATGGCTACACCTTC. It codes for CASSEALMKLDYGYTF.

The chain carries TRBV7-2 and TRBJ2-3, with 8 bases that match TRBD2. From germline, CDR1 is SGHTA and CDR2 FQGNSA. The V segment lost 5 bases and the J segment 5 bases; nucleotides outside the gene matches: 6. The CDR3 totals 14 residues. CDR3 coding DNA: TGTGCCAGCAGCCAGAGTACTAGCGGAGATACGCAGTATTTT. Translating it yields CASSQSTSGDTQYF. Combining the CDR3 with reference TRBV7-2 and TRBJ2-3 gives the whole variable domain GAGVSQSPSNKVTEKGKDVELRCDPISGHTALYWYRQSLGQGLEFLIYFQGNSAPDKSGLPSDRFSAERTGGSVSTLTIQRTQQEDSAVYLCASSQSTSGDTQYFGPGTRLTVL.

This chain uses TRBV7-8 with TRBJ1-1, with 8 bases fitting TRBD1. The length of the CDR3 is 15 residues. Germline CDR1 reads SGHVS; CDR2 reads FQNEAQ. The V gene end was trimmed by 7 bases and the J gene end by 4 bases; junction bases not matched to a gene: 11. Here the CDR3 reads CASISGDRSFTEAFF. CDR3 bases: TGTGCCAGCATCTCGGGGGACAGGAGTTTCACTGAAGCTTTCTTT.

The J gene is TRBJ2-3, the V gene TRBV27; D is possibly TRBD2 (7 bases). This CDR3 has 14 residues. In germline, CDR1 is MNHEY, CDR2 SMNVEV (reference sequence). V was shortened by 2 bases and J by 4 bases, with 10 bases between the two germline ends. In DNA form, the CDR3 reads TGTGCCAGCAGTTTAGGGGGGGCCCCAGATACGCAGTATTTT. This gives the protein CASSLGGAPDTQYF.

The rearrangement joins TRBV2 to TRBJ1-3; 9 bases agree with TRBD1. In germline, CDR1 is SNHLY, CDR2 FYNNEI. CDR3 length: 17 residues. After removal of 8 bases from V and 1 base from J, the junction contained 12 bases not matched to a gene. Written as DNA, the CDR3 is TGTGCCAGCCGCGGCCCGGGACAGGGAAGGTCTGGAAACACCATATATTTT. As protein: CASRGPGQGRSGNTIYF.

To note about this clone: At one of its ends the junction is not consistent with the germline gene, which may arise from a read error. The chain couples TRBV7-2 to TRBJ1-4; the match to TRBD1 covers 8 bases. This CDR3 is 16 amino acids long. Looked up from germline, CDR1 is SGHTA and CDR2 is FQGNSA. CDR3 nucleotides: TGTGCCAGCAGCTTAGGAGACAGGGGCTATAATGAAGAACTGTTTTTT. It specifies CASSLGDRGYNEELFF.

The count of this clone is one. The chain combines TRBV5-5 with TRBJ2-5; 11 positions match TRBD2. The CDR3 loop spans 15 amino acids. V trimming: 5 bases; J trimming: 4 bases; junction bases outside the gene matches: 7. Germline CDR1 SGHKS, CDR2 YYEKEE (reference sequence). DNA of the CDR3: TGTGCCAGCAGTAAACTAGCGGGAGTGGCAGAGACCCAGTACTTC. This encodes CASSKLAGVAETQYF.

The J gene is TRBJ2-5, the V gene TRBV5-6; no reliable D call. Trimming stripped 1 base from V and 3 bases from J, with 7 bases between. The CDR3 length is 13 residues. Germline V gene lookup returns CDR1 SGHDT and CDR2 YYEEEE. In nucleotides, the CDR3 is TGTGCCAGCAGCTTGTTCCAGGAAGAGACCCAGTACTTC. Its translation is CASSLFQEETQYF.

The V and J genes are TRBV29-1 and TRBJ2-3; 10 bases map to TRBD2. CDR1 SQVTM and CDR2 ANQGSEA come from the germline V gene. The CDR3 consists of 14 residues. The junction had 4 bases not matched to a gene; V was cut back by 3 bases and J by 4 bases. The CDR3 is CSVEASGGSDTQYF. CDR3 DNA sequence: TGCAGCGTTGAGGCTAGCGGGGGTTCAGATACGCAGTATTTT.

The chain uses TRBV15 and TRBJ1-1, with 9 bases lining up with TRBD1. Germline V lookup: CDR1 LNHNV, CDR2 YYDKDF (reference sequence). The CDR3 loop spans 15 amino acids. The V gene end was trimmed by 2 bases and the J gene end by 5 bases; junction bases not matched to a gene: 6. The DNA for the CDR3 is TGTGCCACCAGCAGAAGGGGGACAGGGCGGACTGAAGCTTTCTTT. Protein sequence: CATSRRGTGRTEAFF. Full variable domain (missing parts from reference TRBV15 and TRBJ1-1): DAMVIQNPRYQVTQFGKPVTLSCSQTLNHNVMYWYQQKSSQAPKLLFHYYDKDFNNEADTPDNFQSRRPNTSFCFLDIRSPGLGDTAMYLCATSRRGTGRTEAFFGQGTRLTVV.

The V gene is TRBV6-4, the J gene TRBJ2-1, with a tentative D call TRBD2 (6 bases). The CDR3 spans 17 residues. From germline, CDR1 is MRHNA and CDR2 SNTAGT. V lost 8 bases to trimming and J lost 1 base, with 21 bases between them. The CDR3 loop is CASPVRSGRSSYNEQFF. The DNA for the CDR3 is TGTGCCAGCCCTGTAAGGAGCGGGCGTTCATCCTACAATGAGCAGTTCTTC.

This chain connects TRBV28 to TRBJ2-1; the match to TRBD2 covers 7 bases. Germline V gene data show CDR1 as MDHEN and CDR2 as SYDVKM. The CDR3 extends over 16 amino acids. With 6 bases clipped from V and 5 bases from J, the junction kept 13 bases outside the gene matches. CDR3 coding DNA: TGTGCCAGCAGCCCAACGGGGCGGGAGTCAGACAATGAGCAGTTCTTC. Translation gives CASSPTGRESDNEQFF.

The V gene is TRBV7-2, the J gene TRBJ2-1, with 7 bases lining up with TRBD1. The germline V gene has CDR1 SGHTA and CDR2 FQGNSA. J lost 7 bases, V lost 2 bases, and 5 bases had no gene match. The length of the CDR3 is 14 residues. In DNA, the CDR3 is TGTGCCAGCAGCTTAACCCGGGACAGAAATGAGCAGTTCTTC. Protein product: CASSLTRDRNEQFF.

The CDR3 region is CASSSRTGQSYEQYF. CDR3 DNA: TGTGCCAGCAGCTCCCGGACAGGACAGTCCTACGAGCAGTACTTC. This rearrangement joins TRBV28 to TRBJ2-7; 7 bases match TRBD1. With 6 bases clipped from V and 1 base from J, the junction kept 9 bases outside the gene matches. The CDR3 loop spans 15 amino acids. Germline V gives CDR1 MDHEN, CDR2 SYDVKM.

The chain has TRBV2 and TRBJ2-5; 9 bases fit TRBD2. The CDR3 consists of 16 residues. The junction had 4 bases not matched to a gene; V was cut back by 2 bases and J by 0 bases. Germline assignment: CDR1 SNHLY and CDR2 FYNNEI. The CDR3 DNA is TGTGCCAGCAGTGAACTGGCGGGGGGGAACCAAGAGACCCAGTACTTC. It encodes CASSELAGGNQETQYF.

CDR3 sequence (DNA): TGTGCCAGCAGCACCAGCCCGGGACAGGGGGAAAAACTGTTTTTT. It specifies CASSTSPGQGEKLFF. V usage is TRBV11-1 and J usage is TRBJ1-4, with TRBD1 matching over 10 bases. The CDR3 is made up of 15 amino acids. Trimming at V came to 5 bases and at J to 8 bases, leaving 8 bases not matched to a gene. Germline-derived CDR1 and CDR2 are SGHAT and FQDESV (reference sequence). Using reference TRBV11-1 and TRBJ1-4 for the parts outside the CDR3, the full variable domain is EAEVAQSPRYKITEKSQAVAFWCDPISGHATLYWYRQILGQGPELLVQFQDESVVDDSQLPKDRFSAERLKGVDSTLKIQPAELGDSAMYLCASSTSPGQGEKLFFGSGTQLSVL.

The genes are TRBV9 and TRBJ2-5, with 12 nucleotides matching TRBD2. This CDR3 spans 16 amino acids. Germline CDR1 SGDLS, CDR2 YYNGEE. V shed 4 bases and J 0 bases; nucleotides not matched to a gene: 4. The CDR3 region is CASSPLAGGYQETQYF. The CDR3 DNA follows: TGTGCCAGCAGCCCTCTAGCGGGGGGGTACCAAGAGACCCAGTACTTC.

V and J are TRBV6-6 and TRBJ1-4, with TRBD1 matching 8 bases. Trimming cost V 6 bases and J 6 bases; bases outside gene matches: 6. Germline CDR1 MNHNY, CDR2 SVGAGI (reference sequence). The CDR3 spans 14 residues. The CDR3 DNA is TGTGCCAGCAGACAGGGGGTGCGGGATGAAAAACTGTTTTTT. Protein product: CASRQGVRDEKLFF.

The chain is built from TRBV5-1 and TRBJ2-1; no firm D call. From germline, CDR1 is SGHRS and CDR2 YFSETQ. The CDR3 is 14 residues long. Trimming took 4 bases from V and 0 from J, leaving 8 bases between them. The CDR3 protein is CASSRSNSYNEQFF. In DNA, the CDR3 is TGCGCCAGCAGCCGCAGTAACTCCTACAATGAGCAGTTCTTC.

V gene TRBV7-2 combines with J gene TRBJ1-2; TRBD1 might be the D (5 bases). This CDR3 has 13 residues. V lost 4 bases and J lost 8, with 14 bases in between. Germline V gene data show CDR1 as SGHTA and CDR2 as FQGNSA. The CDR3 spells CASSSFQGLGYTF. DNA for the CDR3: TGTGCCAGCAGCTCCTTTCAGGGCTTAGGCTACACCTTC.

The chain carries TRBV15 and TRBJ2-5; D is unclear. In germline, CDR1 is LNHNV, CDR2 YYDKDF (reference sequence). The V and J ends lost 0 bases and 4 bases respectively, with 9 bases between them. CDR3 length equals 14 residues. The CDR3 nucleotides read TGTGCCACCAGCAGAGAGGCCAATGGAGAGACCCAGTACTTC. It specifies CATSREANGETQYF.

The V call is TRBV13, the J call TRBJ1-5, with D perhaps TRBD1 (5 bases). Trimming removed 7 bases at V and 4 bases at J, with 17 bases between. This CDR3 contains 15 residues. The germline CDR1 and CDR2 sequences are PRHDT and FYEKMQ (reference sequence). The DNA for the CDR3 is TGTGCCAGCAAAGGTCCCAGGGTTGAAAATCAGCCCCAGCATTTT. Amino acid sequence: CASKGPRVENQPQHF. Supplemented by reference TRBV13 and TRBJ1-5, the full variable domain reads AAGVIQSPRHLIKEKRETATLKCYPIPRHDTVYWYQQGPGQDPQFLISFYEKMQSDKGSIPDRFSAQQFSDYHSELNMSSLELGDSALYFCASKGPRVENQPQHFGDGTRLSIL.

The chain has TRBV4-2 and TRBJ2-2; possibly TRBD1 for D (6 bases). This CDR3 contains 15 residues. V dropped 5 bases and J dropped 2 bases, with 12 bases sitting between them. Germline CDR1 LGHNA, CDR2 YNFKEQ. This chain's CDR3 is CASSYSGQNTGELFF. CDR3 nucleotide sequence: TGTGCCAGCAGCTACTCGGGACAAAACACCGGGGAGCTGTTTTTT.

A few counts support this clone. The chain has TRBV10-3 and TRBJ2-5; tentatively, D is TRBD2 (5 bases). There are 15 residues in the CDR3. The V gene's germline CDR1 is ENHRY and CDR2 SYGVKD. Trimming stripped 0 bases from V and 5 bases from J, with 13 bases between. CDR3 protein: CAISESSATGETQYF. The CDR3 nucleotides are TGTGCCATCAGTGAGTCTTCGGCTACGGGGGAGACCCAGTACTTC.

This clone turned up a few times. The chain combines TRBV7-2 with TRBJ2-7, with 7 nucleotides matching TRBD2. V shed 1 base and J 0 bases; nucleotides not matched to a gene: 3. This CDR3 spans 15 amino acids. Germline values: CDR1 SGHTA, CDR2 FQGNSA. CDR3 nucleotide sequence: TGTGCCAGCAGCTTAGGACTAGCCCTCTCCTACGAGCAGTACTTC. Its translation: CASSLGLALSYEQYF.

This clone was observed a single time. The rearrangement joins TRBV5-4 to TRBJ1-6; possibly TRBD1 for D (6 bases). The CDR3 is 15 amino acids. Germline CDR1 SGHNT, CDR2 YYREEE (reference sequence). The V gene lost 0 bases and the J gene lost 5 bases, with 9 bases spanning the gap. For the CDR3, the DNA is TGTGCCAGCAGCTTGGCCAGGGGAGATAATTCACCCCTCCACTTT. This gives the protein CASSLARGDNSPLHF.

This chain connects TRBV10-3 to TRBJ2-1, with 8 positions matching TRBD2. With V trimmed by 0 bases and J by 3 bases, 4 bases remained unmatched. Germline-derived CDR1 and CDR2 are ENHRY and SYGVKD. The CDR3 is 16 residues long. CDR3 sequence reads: CAISESQAGVYNEQFF. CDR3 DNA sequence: TGTGCCATCAGTGAGTCCCAAGCGGGAGTCTACAATGAGCAGTTCTTC.

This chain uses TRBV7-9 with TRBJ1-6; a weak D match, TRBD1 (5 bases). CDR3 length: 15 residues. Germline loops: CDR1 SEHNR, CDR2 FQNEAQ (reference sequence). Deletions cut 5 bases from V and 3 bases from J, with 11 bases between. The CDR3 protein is CASSTGHHYNSPLHF. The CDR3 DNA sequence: TGTGCCAGCAGCACCGGACATCACTATAATTCACCCCTCCACTTT.